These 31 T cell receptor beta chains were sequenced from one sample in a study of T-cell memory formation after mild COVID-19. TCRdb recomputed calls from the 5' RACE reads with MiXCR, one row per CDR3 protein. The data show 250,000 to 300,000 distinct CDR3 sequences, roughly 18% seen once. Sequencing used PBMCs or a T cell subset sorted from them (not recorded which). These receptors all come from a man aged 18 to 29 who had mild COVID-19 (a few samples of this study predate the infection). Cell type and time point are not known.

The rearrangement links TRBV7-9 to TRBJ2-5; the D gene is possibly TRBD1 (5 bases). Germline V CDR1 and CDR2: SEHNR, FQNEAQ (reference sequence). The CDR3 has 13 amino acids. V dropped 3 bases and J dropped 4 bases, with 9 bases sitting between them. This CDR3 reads CASSLWGGETQYF. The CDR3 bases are TGTGCCAGCAGCTTGTGGGGCGGAGAGACCCAGTACTTC.

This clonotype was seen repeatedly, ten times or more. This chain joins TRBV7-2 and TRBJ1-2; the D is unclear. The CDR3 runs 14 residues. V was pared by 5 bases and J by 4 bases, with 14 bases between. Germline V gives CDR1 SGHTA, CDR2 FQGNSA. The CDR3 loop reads CASSPIIGAYGYTF. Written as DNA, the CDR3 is TGTGCCAGCAGCCCCATAATTGGCGCCTATGGCTACACCTTC.

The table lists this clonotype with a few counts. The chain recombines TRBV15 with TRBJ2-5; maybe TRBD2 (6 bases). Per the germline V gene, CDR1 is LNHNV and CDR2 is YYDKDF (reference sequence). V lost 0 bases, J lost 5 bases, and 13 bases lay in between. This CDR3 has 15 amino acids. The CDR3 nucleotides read TGTGCCACCAGCAGAGATGGAGGGGCCGGGGAGACCCAGTACTTC. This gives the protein CATSRDGGAGETQYF.

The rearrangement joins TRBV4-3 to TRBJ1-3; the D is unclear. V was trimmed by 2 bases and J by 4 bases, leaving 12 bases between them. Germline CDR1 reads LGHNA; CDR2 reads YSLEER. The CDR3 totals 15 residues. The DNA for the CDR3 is TGCGCCAGCAGCCAATACCGGATGTCAGGAAACACCATATATTTT. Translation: CASSQYRMSGNTIYF.

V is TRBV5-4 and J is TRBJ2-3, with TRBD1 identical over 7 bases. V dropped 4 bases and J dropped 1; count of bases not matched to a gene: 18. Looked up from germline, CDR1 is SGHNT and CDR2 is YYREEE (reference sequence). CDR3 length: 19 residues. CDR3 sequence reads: CASSRIGGKTGTGTDTQYF. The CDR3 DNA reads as TGTGCCAGCAGCCGAATTGGGGGAAAGACAGGGACGGGCACAGATACGCAGTATTTT.

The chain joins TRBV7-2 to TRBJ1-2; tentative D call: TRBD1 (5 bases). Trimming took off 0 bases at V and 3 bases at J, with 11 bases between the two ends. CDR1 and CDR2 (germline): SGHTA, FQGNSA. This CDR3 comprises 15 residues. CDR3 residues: CASSLAEAGYYGYTF. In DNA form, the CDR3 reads TGTGCCAGCAGCTTAGCGGAGGCAGGGTACTATGGCTACACCTTC.

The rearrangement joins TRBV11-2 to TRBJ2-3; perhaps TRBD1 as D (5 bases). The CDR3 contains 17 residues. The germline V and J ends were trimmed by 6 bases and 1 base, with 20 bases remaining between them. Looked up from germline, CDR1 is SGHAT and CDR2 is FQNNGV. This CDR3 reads CASSLFLQALGTDTQYF. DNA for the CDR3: TGTGCCAGCAGTCTCTTTTTACAGGCTCTAGGCACAGATACGCAGTATTTT.

The CDR3 DNA reads TGTGCCAGCTCACCGGGGCGGTACGAGCAGTACGTC. It is translated as CASSPGRYEQYV. V is TRBV18 and J is TRBJ2-7; a weak D match, TRBD1 (5 bases). The CDR3 has 12 residues. CDR1 is KGHSH and CDR2 is LQKENI in the germline V gene. Trimming removed 3 bases at V and 4 bases at J, with 7 bases between.

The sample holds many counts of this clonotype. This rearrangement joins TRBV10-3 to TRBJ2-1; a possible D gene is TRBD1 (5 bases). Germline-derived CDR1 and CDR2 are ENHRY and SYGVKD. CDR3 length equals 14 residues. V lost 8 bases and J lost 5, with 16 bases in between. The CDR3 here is CAILISGADNEQFF. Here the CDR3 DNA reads TGTGCCATCCTTATAAGTGGGGCGGACAATGAGCAGTTCTTC.

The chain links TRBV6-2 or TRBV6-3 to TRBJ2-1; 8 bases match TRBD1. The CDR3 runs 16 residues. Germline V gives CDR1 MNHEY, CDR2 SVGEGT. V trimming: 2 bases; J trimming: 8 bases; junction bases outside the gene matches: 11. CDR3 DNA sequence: TGTGCCAGCAGTTACGGAGGACAGGGTGGAAAGGATGAGCAGTTCTTC. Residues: CASSYGGQGGKDEQFF.

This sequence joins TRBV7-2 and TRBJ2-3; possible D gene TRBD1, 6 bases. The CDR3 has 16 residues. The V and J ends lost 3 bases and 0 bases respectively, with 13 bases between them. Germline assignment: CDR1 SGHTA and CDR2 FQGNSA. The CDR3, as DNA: TGTGCCAGCAGCTTCTCAGGGGCGTTAAGCACAGATACGCAGTATTTT. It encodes CASSFSGALSTDTQYF.

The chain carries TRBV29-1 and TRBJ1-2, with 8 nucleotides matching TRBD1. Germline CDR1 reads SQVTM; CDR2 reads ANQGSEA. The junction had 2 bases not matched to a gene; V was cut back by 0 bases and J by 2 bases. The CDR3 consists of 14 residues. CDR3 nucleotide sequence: TGCAGCGTTGAAGACAGGGGGCAAAACTATGGCTACACCTTC. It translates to CSVEDRGQNYGYTF.

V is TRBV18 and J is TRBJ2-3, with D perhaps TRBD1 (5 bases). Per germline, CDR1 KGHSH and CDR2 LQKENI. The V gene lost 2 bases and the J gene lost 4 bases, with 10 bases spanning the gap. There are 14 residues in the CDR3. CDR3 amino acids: CASSPRGFADTQYF. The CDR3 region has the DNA TGTGCCAGCTCACCAAGGGGCTTCGCAGATACGCAGTATTTT. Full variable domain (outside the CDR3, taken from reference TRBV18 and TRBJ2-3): NAGVMQNPRHLVRRRGQEARLRCSPMKGHSHVYWYRQLPEEGLKFMVYLQKENIIDESGMPKERFSAEFPKEGPSILRIQQVVRGDSAAYFCASSPRGFADTQYFGPGTRLTVL.

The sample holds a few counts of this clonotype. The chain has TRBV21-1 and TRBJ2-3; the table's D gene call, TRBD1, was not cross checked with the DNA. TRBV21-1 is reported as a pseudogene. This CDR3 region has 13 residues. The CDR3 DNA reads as TGTGCCCAGCGGCCAGGGCACACAGATACGCAGTATTTT. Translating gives CAQRPGHTDTQYF.

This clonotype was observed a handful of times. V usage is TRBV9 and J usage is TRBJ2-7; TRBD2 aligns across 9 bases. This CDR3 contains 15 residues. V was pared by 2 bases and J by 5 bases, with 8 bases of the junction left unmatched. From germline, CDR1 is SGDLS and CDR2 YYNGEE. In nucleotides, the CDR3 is TGTGCCAGCAGCGTTGGCGGGGGGGTTCCGAACGAGCAGTACTTC. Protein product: CASSVGGGVPNEQYF.

CDR3 loop: CATSREASGGYTDTQYF. In nucleotides, the CDR3 is TGTGCCACCAGCAGAGAGGCTAGCGGGGGGTACACAGATACGCAGTATTTT. This sequence joins TRBV15 and TRBJ2-3; 11 bases match TRBD2. The CDR3 has 17 residues. In germline, CDR1 is LNHNV, CDR2 YYDKDF (reference sequence). Trimming at V came to 0 bases and at J to 2 bases, leaving 4 bases not matched to a gene.

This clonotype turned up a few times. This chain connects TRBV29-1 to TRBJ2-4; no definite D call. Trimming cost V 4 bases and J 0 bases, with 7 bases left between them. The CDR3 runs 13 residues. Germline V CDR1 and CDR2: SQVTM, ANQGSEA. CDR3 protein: CSVGQIAKNIQYF. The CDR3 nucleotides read TGCAGCGTTGGTCAGATAGCCAAAAACATTCAGTACTTC. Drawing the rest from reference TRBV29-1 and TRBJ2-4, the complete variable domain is SAVISQKPSRDICQRGTSLTIQCQVDSQVTMMFWYRQQPGQSLTLIATANQGSEATYESGFVIDKFPISRPNLTFSTLTVSNMSPEDSSIYLCSVGQIAKNIQYFGAGTRLSVL.

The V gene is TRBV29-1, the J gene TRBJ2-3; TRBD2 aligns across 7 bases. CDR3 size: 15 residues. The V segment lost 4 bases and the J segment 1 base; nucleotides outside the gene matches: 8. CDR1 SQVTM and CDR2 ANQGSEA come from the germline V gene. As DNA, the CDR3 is TGCAGCGTTGGGGAGGGAGGGAGACGCACAGATACGCAGTATTTT. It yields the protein CSVGEGGRRTDTQYF.

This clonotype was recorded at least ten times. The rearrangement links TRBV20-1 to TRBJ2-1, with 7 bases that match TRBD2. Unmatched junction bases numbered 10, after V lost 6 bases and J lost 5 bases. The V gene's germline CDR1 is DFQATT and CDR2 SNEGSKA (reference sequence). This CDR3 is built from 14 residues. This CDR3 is CSALGGGGHNEQFF. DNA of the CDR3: TGCAGTGCCCTCGGCGGGGGAGGCCACAATGAGCAGTTCTTC.

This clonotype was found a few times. The CDR3 DNA follows: TGCAGCGTTGAAGGAGGACAATCGGAAGAGACCCAGTACTTC. Translation gives CSVEGGQSEETQYF. The rearrangement links TRBV29-1 to TRBJ2-5; TRBD1 is a possible D gene (5 bases). V was trimmed by 1 base and J by 3 bases, leaving 12 bases between them. In germline, CDR1 is SQVTM, CDR2 ANQGSEA. The CDR3 spans 14 residues.

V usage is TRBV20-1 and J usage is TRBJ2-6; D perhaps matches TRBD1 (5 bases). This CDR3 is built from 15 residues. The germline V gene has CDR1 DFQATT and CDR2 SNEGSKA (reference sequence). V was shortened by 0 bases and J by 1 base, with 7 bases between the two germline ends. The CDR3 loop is CSAREQGSGANVLTF. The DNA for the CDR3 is TGCAGTGCTAGAGAGCAGGGTTCTGGGGCCAACGTCCTGACTTTC.

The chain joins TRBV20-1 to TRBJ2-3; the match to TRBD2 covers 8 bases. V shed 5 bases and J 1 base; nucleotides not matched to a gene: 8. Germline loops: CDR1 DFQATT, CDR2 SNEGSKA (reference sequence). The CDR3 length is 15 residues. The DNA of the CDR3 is TGCAGTGCTCCACGGGGGGGGTTGGGCACAGATACGCAGTATTTT. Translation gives CSAPRGGLGTDTQYF.

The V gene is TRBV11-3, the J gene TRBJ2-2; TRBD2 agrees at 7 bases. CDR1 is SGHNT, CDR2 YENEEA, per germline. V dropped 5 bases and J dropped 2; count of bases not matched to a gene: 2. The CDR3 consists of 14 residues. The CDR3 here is CASSGTINTGELFF. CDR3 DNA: TGTGCCAGCAGCGGGACTATAAACACCGGGGAGCTGTTTTTT.

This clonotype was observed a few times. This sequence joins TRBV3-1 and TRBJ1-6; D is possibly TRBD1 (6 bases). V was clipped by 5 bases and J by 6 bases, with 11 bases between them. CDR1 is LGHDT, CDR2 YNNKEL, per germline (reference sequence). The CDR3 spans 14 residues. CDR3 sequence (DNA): TGTGCCAGCAGCTCCGGGACACCTAATTCACCCCTCCACTTT. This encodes CASSSGTPNSPLHF.

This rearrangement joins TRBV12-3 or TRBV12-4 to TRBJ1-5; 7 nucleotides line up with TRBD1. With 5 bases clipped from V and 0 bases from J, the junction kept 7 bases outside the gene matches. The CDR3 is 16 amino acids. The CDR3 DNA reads TGTGCCAGCAGTGACGGGACAGTCTATAGCAATCAGCCCCAGCATTTT. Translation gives CASSDGTVYSNQPQHF.

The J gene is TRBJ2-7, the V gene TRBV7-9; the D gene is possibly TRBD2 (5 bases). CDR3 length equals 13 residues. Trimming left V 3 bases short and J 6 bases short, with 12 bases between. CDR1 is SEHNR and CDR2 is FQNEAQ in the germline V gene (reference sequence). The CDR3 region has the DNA TGTGCCAGCAGCTTCGAGGGAGCGGTCGAGCAGTACTTC. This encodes CASSFEGAVEQYF.

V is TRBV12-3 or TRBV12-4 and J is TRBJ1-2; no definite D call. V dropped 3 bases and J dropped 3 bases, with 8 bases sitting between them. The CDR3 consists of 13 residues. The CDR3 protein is CASSFGEDYGYTF. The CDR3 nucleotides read TGTGCCAGCAGTTTCGGGGAAGACTATGGCTACACCTTC.

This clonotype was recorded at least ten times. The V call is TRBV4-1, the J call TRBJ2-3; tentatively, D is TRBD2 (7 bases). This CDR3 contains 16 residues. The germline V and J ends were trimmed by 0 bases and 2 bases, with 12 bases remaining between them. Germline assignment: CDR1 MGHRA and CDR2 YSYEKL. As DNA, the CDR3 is TGCGCCAGCAGCCAAGATTGGGCGGGGGCCACAGATACGCAGTATTTT. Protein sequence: CASSQDWAGATDTQYF.

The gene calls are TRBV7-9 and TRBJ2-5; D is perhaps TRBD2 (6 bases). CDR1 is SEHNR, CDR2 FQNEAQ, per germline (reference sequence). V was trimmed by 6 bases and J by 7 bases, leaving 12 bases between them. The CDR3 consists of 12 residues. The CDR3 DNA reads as TGTGCCAGCAGTGGGGACTTCGGGACCCAGTACTTC. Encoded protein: CASSGDFGTQYF.

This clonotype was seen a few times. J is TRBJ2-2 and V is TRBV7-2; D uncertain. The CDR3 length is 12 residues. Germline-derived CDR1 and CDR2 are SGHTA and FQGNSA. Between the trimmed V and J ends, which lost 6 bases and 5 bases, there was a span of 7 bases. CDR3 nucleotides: TGTGCCAGCAGTCATCGAACCGGGGAGCTGTTTTTT. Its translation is CASSHRTGELFF.

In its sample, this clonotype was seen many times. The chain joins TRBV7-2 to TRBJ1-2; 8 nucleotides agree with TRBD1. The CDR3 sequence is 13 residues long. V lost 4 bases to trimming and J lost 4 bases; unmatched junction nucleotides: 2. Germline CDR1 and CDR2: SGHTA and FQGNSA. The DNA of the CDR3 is TGTGCCAGCAGCTCCGGACAGGGCTATGGCTACACCTTC. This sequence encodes CASSSGQGYGYTF. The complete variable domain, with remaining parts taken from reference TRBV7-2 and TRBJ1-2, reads GAGVSQSPSNKVTEKGKDVELRCDPISGHTALYWYRQSLGQGLEFLIYFQGNSAPDKSGLPSDRFSAERTGGSVSTLTIQRTQQEDSAVYLCASSSGQGYGYTFGSGTRLTVV.